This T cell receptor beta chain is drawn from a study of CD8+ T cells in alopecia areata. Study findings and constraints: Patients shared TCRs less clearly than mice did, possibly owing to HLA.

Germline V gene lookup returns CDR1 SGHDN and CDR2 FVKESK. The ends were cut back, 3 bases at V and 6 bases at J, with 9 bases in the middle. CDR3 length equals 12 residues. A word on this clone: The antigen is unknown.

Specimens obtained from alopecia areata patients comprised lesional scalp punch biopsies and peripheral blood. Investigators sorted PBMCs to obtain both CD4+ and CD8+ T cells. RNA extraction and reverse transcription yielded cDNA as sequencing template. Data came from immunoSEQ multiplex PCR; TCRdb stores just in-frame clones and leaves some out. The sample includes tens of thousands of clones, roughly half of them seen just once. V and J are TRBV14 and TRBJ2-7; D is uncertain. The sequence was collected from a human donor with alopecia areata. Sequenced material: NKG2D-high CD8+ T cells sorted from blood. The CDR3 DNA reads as TGTGCCAGCAGCCAGGCTCTCGTCGAGCAGTACTTC. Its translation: CASSQALVEQYF.